These T cell receptor beta chains were read from a single sample in a study of blood T cell repertoires in COVID-19. Clones were sequenced by immunoSEQ multiplex PCR, and TCRdb holds only the in-frame ones, with some missing. The table records some 150,000 clones, approximately 92% of them present only once. The material sequenced was peripheral blood. The origin of the receptors is a woman aged 55 to 70 with active COVID-19. Both conserved end residues are part of each CDR3. D genes are given only for firm matches. The size field is filled for only some rows; it gives once, few, many or a size class.

TRBV28	NA	TRBJ2-1	TRBD2	15	TGTGCCAGCAGTCTAGCGGGAGGGGCCGGCAATGAGCAGTTCTTC	CASSLAGGAGNEQFF
TRBV7-6	NA	TRBJ1-6	NA	16	TGTGCCAGCAGCTTAGGCCAGTCAGGGTATAATTCACCCCTCCACTTT	CASSLGQSGYNSPLHF
TRBV6-7	NA	TRBJ1-4	TRBD1	22	TGTGCCAGCAGTTACTCGAGGTTGGTAGACAGGGAGCCAAAGGAAACTAATGAAAAACTGTTTTTT	CASSYSRLVDREPKETNEKLFF
TRBV9	NA	TRBJ2-7	NA	14	TGTGCCAGCAGCGTAGGGCAGGGCCCCTACGAGCAGTACTTC	CASSVGQGPYEQYF
TRBV27	NA	TRBJ1-1	NA	15	TGTGCCAGCAGTTCCCGAACCGCAGGGTATTACAAAGCTTTCTTT	CASSSRTAGYYKAFF
TRBV19	NA	TRBJ2-7	TRBD1	16	TGTGCCAGTAGTGCTGGGACAGGGCGGCTACCCTACGAGCAGTACTTC	CASSAGTGRLPYEQYF
TRBV7-9	NA	TRBJ1-4	TRBD1	16	TGTGCCAGCAGCTTAACAGGACAGGGTTTGGGTGAAAAACTGTTTTTT	CASSLTGQGLGEKLFF
TRBV27	NA	TRBJ2-5	TRBD1	13	TGTGCCAGCAGTGACAGGGTTAAAGAGACCCAGTACTTC	CASSDRVKETQYF
TRBV5-4	NA	TRBJ1-5	NA	14	TGTGCCAGCAGCCAACAGGGAGCGGGGCAGCCCCAGCATTTT	CASSQQGAGQPQHF
TRBV9	NA	TRBJ2-2	TRBD2	15	TGTGCCAGCAGCGTAGCGGGAGGCGGCACCGGGGAGCTGTTTTTT	CASSVAGGGTGELFF
TRBV19	few	TRBJ2-1	TRBD2	16	TGTGCCAGTACTGGAGCGGGAGGGCACTCCTACAATGAGCAGTTCTTC	CASTGAGGHSYNEQFF
TRBV7-9	once	TRBJ2-2	NA	15	TGTGCCAGCAGCTCGGGACTGATTAACACCGGGGAGCTGTTTTTT	CASSSGLINTGELFF
TRBV19	NA	TRBJ2-5	NA	13	TGTGCCAGTACCCAACGTCGGGGGGAGACCCAGTACTTC	CASTQRRGETQYF